In this sample, the clone carrying this TCR beta chain turned up a few times. Its antigen is still unknown. The sample comes from a study of T cell repertoires in cytomegalovirus infection. Study as a whole: Indications of both CMV infection and matching HLA type were provided by public TCR beta signatures. Study-level points and caveats: HLA-C-restricted TCR beta clonotypes specific for CMV led the ex vivo response.

TCRdb re-analysed the reads in MiXCR, keeping a single row per CDR3 protein. The sample consists of about 70,000 distinct CDR3 sequences, more than 20% of them appearing once. Trimming took off 6 bases at V and 8 bases at J, with 8 bases between the two ends. The CDR3 runs to 12 residues. CDR1 is MGHDK, CDR2 SYGVNS, per germline. The receptor was isolated from a human donor in good health (CMV status not recorded). Some clones in this sample may be carry-over from other donors' samples. The starting material was CD8+ T cells from cultured PBMCs, obtained from culture after CMV antigen stimulation. The genes are TRBV25-1 and TRBJ1-6; perhaps TRBD1 as D (6 bases). The CDR3 nucleotides read TGTGCCAGCAGCAGGGGAGATTCACCCCTCCACTTT. It encodes CASSRGDSPLHF.